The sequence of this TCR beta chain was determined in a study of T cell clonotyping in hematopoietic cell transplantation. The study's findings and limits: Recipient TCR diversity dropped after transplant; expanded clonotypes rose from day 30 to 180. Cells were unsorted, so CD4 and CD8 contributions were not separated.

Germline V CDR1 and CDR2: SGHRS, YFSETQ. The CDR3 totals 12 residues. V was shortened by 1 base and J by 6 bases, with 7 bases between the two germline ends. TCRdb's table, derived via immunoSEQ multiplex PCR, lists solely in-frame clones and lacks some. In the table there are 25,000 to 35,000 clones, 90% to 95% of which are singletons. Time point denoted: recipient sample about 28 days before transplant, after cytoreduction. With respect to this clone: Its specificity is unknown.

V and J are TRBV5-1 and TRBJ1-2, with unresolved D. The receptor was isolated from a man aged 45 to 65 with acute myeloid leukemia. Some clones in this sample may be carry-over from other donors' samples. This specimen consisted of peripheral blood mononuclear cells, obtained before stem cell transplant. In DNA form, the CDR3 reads TGCGCCAGCAGCTTGTCCGGGAATGGCTACACCTTC. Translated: CASSLSGNGYTF.